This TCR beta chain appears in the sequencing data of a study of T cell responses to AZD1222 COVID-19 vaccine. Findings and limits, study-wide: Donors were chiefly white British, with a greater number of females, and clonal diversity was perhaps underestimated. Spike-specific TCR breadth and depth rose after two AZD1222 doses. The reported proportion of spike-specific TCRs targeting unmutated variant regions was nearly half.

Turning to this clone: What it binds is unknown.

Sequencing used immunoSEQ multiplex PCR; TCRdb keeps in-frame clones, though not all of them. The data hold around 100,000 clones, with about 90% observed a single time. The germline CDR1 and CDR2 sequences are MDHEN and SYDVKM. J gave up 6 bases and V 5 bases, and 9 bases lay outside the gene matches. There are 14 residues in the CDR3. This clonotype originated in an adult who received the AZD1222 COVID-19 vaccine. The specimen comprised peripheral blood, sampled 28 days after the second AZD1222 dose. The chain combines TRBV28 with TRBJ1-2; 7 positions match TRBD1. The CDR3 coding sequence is TGTGCCAGCAGTATTACAGGGGCGTTGGATGGCTACACCTTC. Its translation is CASSITGALDGYTF.